This TCR beta chain was retrieved from a study of PD-1 blockade in classical Hodgkin lymphoma. General study findings and limits: Before treatment, complete responders showed about the same diversity as newly diagnosed patients. The authors have not defined what causes the repertoire differences, possibly disease activity or prior therapy. By C4D1, CD4+ diversity increased significantly, especially in complete responders.

Worth noting for this clone: Its cognate antigen is unknown.

Germline CDR1 and CDR2: SGHRS and YFSETQ. Deletions cut 0 bases from V and 8 bases from J, with 12 bases between. CDR3 length: 14 residues. Every one of the patients relapsed after autologous stem cell transplantation (brentuximab vedotin exposure was variable). Using immunoSEQ multiplex PCR, the repertoire was profiled, and TCRdb retains in-frame clones only, with some absent. The data contain some 16,000 clones, around 80% of them singletons. The rearrangement uses TRBV5-1 and TRBJ2-4; D not resolved. The receptor comes from a human donor with classical Hodgkin lymphoma. The sample was peripheral blood mononuclear cells (PBMCs), taken before the second cycle of nivolumab. The CDR3 here is CASSLGYQRDIQYF. Written as DNA, the CDR3 is TGCGCCAGCAGCTTGGGGTACCAAAGGGACATTCAGTACTTC.